This is a list of T cell receptor beta chains from one sample in a study of human thymus T cells. Profiled with immunoSEQ multiplex PCR; TCRdb holds only in-frame clones, not every one. The sample contains roughly 77,000 clones, about 95% of which appear only once. Sequenced: thymus tissue. Every receptor here comes from a girl less than two years old with a congenital heart defect but otherwise immunologically healthy. CDR3s leave out the opening cysteine and the closing phenylalanine or tryptophan. Fields, in order: J gene, V gene, CDR3 protein.

J gene: TRBJ2-7
V gene: TRBV30
CDR3 protein: AWSYNRGAYEQY

J gene: TRBJ1-2
V gene: TRBV25-1
CDR3 protein: ASTMGARDGYT

J gene: TRBJ1-5
V gene: TRBV10-3
CDR3 protein: AISEGGRGPSSNQPQH

J gene: TRBJ2-1
V gene: TRBV19
CDR3 protein: ASTGARASGRGKF

J gene: TRBJ2-5
V gene: TRBV5-1
CDR3 protein: ASKAEPRTETQY

J gene: TRBJ2-7
V gene: TRBV6-9
CDR3 protein: AWELTYEQY

J gene: TRBJ1-1
V gene: TRBV19
CDR3 protein: ASSSLSDRGETEAF

J gene: TRBJ2-5
V gene: TRBV7-9
CDR3 protein: ASSLDVPRYQETQY

J gene: TRBJ2-3
V gene: TRBV19
CDR3 protein: ASTDLDTQY

J gene: TRBJ2-7
V gene: TRBV4-2
CDR3 protein: ASSLGTGFSVEQY

J gene: TRBJ2-7
V gene: TRBV28
CDR3 protein: ASRCIDRQGSNEQY

J gene: TRBJ1-1
V gene: TRBV19
CDR3 protein: ATGQGTEAF

J gene: TRBJ2-7
V gene: TRBV5-8
CDR3 protein: ASGLVSEQY

J gene: TRBJ1-1
V gene: TRBV28
CDR3 protein: ASSSPWTASPNTEAF

J gene: TRBJ1-1
V gene: TRBV30
CDR3 protein: ACLRGYTEAF

J gene: TRBJ2-1
V gene: TRBV20-1
CDR3 protein: SAGTDNEQF

J gene: TRBJ2-5
V gene: TRBV28
CDR3 protein: ATRSGRDQETQY

J gene: TRBJ2-1
V gene: TRBV9
CDR3 protein: ASSVSGNEQF

J gene: TRBJ1-5
V gene: TRBV18
CDR3 protein: ASSPPPVDRADQPQH

J gene: TRBJ2-1
V gene: TRBV7-2
CDR3 protein: ASSLGGLVSAGDNEQF

J gene: TRBJ2-5
V gene: TRBV6-5
CDR3 protein: ASSPSRLRTQY

J gene: TRBJ2-3
V gene: TRBV5-4
CDR3 protein: ASSLGGRRSGRADTQY

J gene: TRBJ2-7
V gene: TRBV6-1
CDR3 protein: ASSEIAGGPYEQY

J gene: TRBJ2-7
V gene: TRBV6-5
CDR3 protein: ASSYSKGYEQY

J gene: TRBJ1-5
V gene: TRBV19
CDR3 protein: ATGTVDSNQPQH

J gene: TRBJ2-2
V gene: TRBV15
CDR3 protein: ATSRDRFGGELF

J gene: TRBJ2-1
V gene: TRBV29-1
CDR3 protein: SIDGTSIDEQF

J gene: TRBJ2-7
V gene: TRBV6-5
CDR3 protein: ASSYPVDEQY

J gene: TRBJ1-5
V gene: TRBV12-5
CDR3 protein: ASGLDNQPQH

J gene: TRBJ2-2
V gene: TRBV27
CDR3 protein: ASSPRSLAVTGELF

J gene: TRBJ2-7
V gene: TRBV10-3
CDR3 protein: AMGSGRTYEQY

J gene: TRBJ1-5
V gene: TRBV6-1
CDR3 protein: ASTPDPPNQPQH

J gene: TRBJ1-2
V gene: TRBV29-1
CDR3 protein: SVEEGQGRTNYGYT

J gene: TRBJ2-7
V gene: TRBV2
CDR3 protein: ASSGSTASSYEQY

J gene: TRBJ1-2
V gene: TRBV4-2
CDR3 protein: ASSQDTGTSNYGYT

J gene: TRBJ1-2
V gene: TRBV30
CDR3 protein: AWRPPGPGRHYGYT

J gene: TRBJ2-1
V gene: TRBV7-9
CDR3 protein: ASSFNSSYNEQF

J gene: TRBJ2-1
V gene: TRBV29-1
CDR3 protein: SVVATYNEQF

J gene: TRBJ1-1
V gene: TRBV25-1
CDR3 protein: ASSEGAADEAF

J gene: TRBJ1-3
V gene: TRBV2
CDR3 protein: ASSDRDRDYTIY

J gene: TRBJ1-4
V gene: TRBV18
CDR3 protein: ASSPPRRGAGNEKLF

J gene: TRBJ2-1
V gene: TRBV9
CDR3 protein: ASSVGVLLAAHNEQF

J gene: TRBJ2-1
V gene: TRBV28
CDR3 protein: ASSFGLASHYNEQF

J gene: TRBJ1-2
V gene: TRBV15
CDR3 protein: ATSGGQGLRGYT

J gene: TRBJ2-4
V gene: TRBV30
CDR3 protein: AWSKGGGHAKNIQY